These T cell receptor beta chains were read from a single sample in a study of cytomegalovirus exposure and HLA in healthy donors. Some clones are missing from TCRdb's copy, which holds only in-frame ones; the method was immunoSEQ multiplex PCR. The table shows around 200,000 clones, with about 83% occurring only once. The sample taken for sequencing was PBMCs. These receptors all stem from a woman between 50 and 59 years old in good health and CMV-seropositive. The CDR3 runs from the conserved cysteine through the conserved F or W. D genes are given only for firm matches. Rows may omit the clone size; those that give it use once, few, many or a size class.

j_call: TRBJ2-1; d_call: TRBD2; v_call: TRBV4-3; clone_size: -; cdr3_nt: TGCGCCAGCAGCCAAGTAGCGGGGGGGCTGGGTGAGCAGTTCTTC; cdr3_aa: CASSQVAGGLGEQFF
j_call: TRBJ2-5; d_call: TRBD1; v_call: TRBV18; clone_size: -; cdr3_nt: TGTGCCAGCTCACCTTGGTCCGGGACAGGGATTTGGGAGACCCAGTACTTC; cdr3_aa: CASSPWSGTGIWETQYF
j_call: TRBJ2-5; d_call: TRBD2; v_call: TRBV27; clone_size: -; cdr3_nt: TGTGCCAGCAGTTTAGGGACTAGCGGGGGGACTCAAGAGACCCAGTACTTC; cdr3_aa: CASSLGTSGGTQETQYF
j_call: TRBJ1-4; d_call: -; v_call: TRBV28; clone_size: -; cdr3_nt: TGTGCCAGCAGTTTACCCAGTAAAAAACTGTTTTTT; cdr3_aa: CASSLPSKKLFF
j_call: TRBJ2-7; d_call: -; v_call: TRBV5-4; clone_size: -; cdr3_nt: TGTGCCAGCAGCCCGGAGATAGGGGCGGGGGCTGACGAGCAGTACTTC; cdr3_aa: CASSPEIGAGADEQYF
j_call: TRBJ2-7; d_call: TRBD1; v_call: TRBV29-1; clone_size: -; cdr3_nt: TGCAGCGCCCAAAAGACAGGGAGCCCGTCCGAGCAGTACTTC; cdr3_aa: CSAQKTGSPSEQYF
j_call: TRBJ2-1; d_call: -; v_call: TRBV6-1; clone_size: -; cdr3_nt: TGTGCCAGCAGTGCTCACCGGGGAGGGGGTTCCTACAATGAGCAGTTCTTC; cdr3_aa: CASSAHRGGGSYNEQFF
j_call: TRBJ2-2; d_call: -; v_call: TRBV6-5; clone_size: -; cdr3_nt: TGTGCCAGCAGTACCCGGGACACCGGGGAGCTGTTTTTT; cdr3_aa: CASSTRDTGELFF
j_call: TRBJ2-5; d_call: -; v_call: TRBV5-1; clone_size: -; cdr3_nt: TGCGCCAGCAGCTTGGCAGAACAAGAGACCCAGTACTTC; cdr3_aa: CASSLAEQETQYF
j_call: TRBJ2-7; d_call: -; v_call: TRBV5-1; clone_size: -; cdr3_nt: TGCGCCAGCAGCTTGGCTTTCAGGGGATACGAGCAGTACTTC; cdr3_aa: CASSLAFRGYEQYF
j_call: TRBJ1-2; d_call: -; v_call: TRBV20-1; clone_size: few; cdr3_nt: TGCAGTGCTAGAGATGAGGGCTACACCTTC; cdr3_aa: CSARDEGYTF
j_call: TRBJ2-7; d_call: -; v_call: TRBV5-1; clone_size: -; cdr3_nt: TGCGCCAGCAGCGTGGGCACCTGGACTCCCTACGAGCAGTACTTC; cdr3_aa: CASSVGTWTPYEQYF
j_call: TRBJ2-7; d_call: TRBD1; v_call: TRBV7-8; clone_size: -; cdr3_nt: TGTGCCAGCAGCCTGTTCGGGACAGGAGAATACGAGCAGTACTTC; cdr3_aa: CASSLFGTGEYEQYF
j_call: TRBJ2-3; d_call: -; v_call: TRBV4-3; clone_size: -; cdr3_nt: TGCGCCAGCAGCCAAGAGACCAGCGGAAGCACAGATACGCAGTATTTT; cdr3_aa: CASSQETSGSTDTQYF
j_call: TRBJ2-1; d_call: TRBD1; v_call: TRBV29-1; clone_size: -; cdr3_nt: TGCAGCGCTAAGGGACAGGGCTGGAATGAGCAGTTCTTC; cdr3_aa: CSAKGQGWNEQFF
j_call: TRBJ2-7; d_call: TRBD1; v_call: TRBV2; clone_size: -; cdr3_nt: TGTGCCAGCTCAAGGGACAGGGGAGAGCAGTACTTC; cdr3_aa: CASSRDRGEQYF
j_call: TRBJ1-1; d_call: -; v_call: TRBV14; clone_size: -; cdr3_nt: TGTGCCAGCAGCCAAGATCGGAGGGGCCCTGAAGCTTTCTTT; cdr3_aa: CASSQDRRGPEAFF
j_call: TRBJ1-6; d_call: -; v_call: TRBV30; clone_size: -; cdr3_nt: TGTGCCTGGAGGATTGACAGAAGCTCCTATAATTCACCCCTCCACTTT; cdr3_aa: CAWRIDRSSYNSPLHF
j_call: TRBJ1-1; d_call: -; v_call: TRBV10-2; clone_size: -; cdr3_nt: TGCGCCAGCAGTGAGTCGTCCGGGGGATACATGAACACTGAAGCTTTCTTT; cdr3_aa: CASSESSGGYMNTEAFF
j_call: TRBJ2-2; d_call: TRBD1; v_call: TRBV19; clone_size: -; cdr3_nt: TGTGCCAGTAGTATAGTTACAGGGGTTTCCGGGGAGCTGTTTTTT; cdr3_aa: CASSIVTGVSGELFF
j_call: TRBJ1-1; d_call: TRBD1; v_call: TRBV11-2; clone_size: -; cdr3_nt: TGTGCCAGCAGCTTAGGGACAGGGGGTGACACTGAAGCTTTCTTT; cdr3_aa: CASSLGTGGDTEAFF
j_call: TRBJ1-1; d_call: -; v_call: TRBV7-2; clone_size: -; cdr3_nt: TGTGCCAGCAGCAAGACGGGTCCTGAAGCTTTCTTT; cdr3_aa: CASSKTGPEAFF
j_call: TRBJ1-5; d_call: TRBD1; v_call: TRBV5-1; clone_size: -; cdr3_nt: TGCGCCAGCGGAAGGGGGCCAGATCAGCCCCAGCATTTT; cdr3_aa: CASGRGPDQPQHF
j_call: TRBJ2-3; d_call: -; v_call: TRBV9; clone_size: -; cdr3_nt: TGTGCCAGCAGCGTAGTGGAGGGGGGGTTGACAGATACGCAGTATTTT; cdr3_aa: CASSVVEGGLTDTQYF
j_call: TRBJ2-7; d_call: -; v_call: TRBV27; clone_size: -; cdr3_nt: TGTGCCAGCAGTTTAAGGGGGGGCCCAACCTACGAGCAGTACTTC; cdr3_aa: CASSLRGGPTYEQYF
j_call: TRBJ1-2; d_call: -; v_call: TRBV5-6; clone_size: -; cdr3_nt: TGTGCCAGCAGCCGAGGGGTGGGAGGCTATGGCTACACCTTC; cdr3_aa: CASSRGVGGYGYTF
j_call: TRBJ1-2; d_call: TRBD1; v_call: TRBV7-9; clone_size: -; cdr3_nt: TGTGCCAGCAGCCTGACAGGGTCCTATGGCTACACCTTC; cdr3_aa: CASSLTGSYGYTF
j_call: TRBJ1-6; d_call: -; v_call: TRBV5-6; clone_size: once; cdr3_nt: TGTGCCAGCAGCTACGCAGGGCAGGCACCCCTCCACTTT; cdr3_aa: CASSYAGQAPLHF
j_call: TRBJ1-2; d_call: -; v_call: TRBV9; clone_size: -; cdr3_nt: TGTGCCAGCAGCCCAGCAGGGTCGGGCTATGGCTACACCTTC; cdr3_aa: CASSPAGSGYGYTF
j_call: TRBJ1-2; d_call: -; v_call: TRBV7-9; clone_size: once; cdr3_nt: TGTGCCAGCAGCTTCGCAGGGATTCGGTGGTATGGCTACACCTTC; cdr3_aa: CASSFAGIRWYGYTF
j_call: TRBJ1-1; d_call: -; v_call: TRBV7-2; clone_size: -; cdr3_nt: TGTGCCAGCAGCTTAGTCACAAAGAACACTGAAGCTTTCTTT; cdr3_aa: CASSLVTKNTEAFF
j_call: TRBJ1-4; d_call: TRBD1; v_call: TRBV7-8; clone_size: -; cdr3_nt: TGTGCCAGCAGCTCCGGGACAGGGGAAAATGAAAAACTGTTTTTT; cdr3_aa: CASSSGTGENEKLFF
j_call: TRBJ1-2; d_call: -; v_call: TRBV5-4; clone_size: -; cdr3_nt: TGTGCCAGCAGCGTAACAGGTCTTGGTGGCTACACCTTC; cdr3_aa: CASSVTGLGGYTF
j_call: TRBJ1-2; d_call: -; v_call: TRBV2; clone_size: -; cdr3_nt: TGTGCCATACCGGGGGGACTTAACTATGGCTACACCTTC; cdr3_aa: CAIPGGLNYGYTF
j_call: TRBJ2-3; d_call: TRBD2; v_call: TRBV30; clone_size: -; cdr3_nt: TGTGCCTGGAGTGTCGAGCGGGGGGCCTCGGGCACAGATACGCAGTATTTT; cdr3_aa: CAWSVERGASGTDTQYF
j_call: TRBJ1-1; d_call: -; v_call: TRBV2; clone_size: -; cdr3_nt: TGTGCCAGCAGTGAACAAATCACTGAAGCTTTCTTT; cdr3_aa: CASSEQITEAFF
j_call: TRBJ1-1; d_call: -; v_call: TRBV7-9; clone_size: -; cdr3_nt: TGTGCCAGCAGCTTATCGGGGGGCAACACTGAAGCTTTCTTT; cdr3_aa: CASSLSGGNTEAFF